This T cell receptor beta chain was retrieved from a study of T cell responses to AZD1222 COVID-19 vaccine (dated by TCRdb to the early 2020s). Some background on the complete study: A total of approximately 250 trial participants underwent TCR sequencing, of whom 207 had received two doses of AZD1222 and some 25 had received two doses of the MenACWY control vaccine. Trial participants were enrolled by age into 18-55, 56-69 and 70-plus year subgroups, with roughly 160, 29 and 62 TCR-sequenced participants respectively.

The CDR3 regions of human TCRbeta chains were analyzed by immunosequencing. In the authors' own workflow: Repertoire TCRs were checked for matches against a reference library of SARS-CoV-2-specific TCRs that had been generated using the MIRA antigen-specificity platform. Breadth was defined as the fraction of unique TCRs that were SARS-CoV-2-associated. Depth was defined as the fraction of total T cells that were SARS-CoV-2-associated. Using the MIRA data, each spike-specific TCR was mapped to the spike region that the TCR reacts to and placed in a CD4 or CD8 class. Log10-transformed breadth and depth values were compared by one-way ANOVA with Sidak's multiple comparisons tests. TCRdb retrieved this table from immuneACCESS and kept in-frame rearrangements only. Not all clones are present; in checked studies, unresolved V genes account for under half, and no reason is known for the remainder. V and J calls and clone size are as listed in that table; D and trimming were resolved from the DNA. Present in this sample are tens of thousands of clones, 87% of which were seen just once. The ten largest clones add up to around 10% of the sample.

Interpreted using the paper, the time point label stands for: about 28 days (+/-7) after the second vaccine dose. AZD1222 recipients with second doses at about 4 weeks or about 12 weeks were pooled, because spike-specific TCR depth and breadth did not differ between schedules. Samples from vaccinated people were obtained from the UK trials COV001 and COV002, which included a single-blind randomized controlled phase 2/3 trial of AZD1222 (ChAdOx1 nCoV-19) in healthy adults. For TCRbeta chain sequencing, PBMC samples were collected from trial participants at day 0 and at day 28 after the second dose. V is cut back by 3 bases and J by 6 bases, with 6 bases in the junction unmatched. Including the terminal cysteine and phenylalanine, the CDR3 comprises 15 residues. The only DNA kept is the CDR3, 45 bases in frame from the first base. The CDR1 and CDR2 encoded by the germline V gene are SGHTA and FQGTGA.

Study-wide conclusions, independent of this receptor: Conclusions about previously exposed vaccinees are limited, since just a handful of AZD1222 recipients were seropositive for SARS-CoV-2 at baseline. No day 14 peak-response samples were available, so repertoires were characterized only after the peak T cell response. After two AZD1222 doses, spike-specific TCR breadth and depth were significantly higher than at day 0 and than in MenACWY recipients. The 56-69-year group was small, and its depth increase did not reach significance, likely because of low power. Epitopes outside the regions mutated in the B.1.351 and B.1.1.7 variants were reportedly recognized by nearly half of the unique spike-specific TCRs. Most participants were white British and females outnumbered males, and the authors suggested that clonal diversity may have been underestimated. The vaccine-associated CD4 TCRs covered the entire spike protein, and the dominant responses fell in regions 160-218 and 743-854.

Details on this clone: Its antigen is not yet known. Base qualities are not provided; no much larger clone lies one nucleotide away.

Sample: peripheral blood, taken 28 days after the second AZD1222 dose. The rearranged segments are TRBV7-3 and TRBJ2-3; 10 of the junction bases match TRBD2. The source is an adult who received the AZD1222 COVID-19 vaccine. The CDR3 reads CASSLTSGQRDTQYF. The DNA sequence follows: TGTGCCAGCAGCTTGACTAGCGGGCAGCGGGATACGCAGTATTTT. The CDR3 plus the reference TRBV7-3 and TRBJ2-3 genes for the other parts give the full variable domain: GAGVSQTPSNKVTEKGKYVELRCDPISGHTALYWYRQSLGQGPEFLIYFQGTGAADDSGLPNDRFFAVRPEGSVSTLKIQRTERGDSAVYLCASSLTSGQRDTQYFGPGTRLTVL.